The rows below give T cell receptor beta chains drawn from one sample of a study of shared clonotypes between healthy human individuals. TCRdb's copy holds only in-frame clones and misses some; the assay was immunoSEQ multiplex PCR. The sample carries around 700,000 clones, around 72% recorded once. Sequenced: memory CD4+ T cells sorted from blood. The receptors originated from a woman between 25 and 40 years old in good health. CDR3s include the opening cysteine and the closing phenylalanine or tryptophan. Each record gives: J gene, D gene, V gene, clone size, CDR3 protein, CDR3 DNA. D genes are given only for firm matches. Where a row states a size, it is once, few, many or the class of an expanded clone; other rows omit it.

j_gene: TRBJ2-7
d_gene: -
v_gene: TRBV18
abundance: -
CDR3aa: CASSPSVVQGDEQYF
CDR3nt: TGTGCCAGCTCACCATCTGTGGTACAGGGTGACGAGCAGTACTTC

j_gene: TRBJ2-5
d_gene: TRBD1
v_gene: TRBV29-1
abundance: -
CDR3aa: CSARTGVETQYF
CDR3nt: TGCAGCGCTAGGACAGGGGTAGAGACCCAGTACTTC

j_gene: TRBJ2-7
d_gene: -
v_gene: TRBV7-9
abundance: once
CDR3aa: CASSGVSYEQYF
CDR3nt: TGTGCCAGCAGCGGGGTCTCCTACGAGCAGTACTTC

j_gene: TRBJ2-1
d_gene: TRBD2
v_gene: TRBV19
abundance: -
CDR3aa: CASSIIPGTSAYNEQFF
CDR3nt: TGTGCCAGTAGTATTATCCCCGGGACTAGTGCGTACAATGAGCAGTTCTTC

j_gene: TRBJ1-2
d_gene: -
v_gene: TRBV6-1
abundance: -
CDR3aa: CASSELDYGYTF
CDR3nt: TGTGCCAGCAGTGAACTGGACTATGGCTACACCTTC

j_gene: TRBJ2-7
d_gene: -
v_gene: TRBV11-2
abundance: many
CDR3aa: CASSPLTVSSYEQYF
CDR3nt: TGTGCCAGCAGCCCCCTGACCGTTAGCTCCTACGAGCAGTACTTC

j_gene: TRBJ1-5
d_gene: -
v_gene: TRBV7-6
abundance: few
CDR3aa: CASSFQGDSNQPQHF
CDR3nt: TGTGCCAGCAGCTTCCAGGGTGATAGCAATCAGCCCCAGCATTTT

j_gene: TRBJ1-1
d_gene: -
v_gene: TRBV19
abundance: -
CDR3aa: CASSGGQRNTEAFF
CDR3nt: TGTGCCAGTAGCGGAGGACAGAGGAACACTGAAGCTTTCTTT

j_gene: TRBJ2-1
d_gene: TRBD2
v_gene: TRBV2
abundance: -
CDR3aa: CASTSGSYNEQFF
CDR3nt: TGTGCCAGCACTAGCGGTTCCTACAATGAGCAGTTCTTC

j_gene: TRBJ1-4
d_gene: -
v_gene: TRBV2
abundance: -
CDR3aa: CASSVTGFNEKLFF
CDR3nt: TGTGCCAGCAGCGTGACAGGCTTTAATGAAAAACTGTTTTTT

j_gene: TRBJ2-1
d_gene: TRBD1
v_gene: TRBV28
abundance: once
CDR3aa: CASSSQDRGKSYNEQFF
CDR3nt: TGTGCCAGCAGTTCGCAGGACAGGGGGAAGTCCTACAATGAGCAGTTCTTC

j_gene: TRBJ2-7
d_gene: TRBD2
v_gene: TRBV28
abundance: -
CDR3aa: CASSLATSGKYEQYF
CDR3nt: TGTGCCAGCAGTTTAGCGACTAGCGGGAAATACGAGCAGTACTTC

j_gene: TRBJ2-5
d_gene: -
v_gene: TRBV10-3
abundance: -
CDR3aa: CAISQQGSLQETQYF
CDR3nt: TGTGCCATCAGTCAACAGGGATCCCTCCAAGAGACCCAGTACTTC

j_gene: TRBJ2-3
d_gene: TRBD2
v_gene: TRBV7-3
abundance: -
CDR3aa: CASSSGLAGETDTQYF
CDR3nt: TGTGCCAGCAGTTCCGGACTAGCGGGAGAAACAGATACGCAGTATTTT

j_gene: TRBJ2-2
d_gene: TRBD1
v_gene: TRBV2
abundance: once
CDR3aa: CAKGQGLGGELFF
CDR3nt: TGTGCCAAGGGACAGGGGTTAGGCGGGGAGCTGTTTTTT

j_gene: TRBJ2-1
d_gene: TRBD2
v_gene: TRBV5-1
abundance: -
CDR3aa: CASSSGLAGTNEQFF
CDR3nt: TGCGCCAGCAGCTCCGGACTAGCGGGGACCAATGAGCAGTTCTTC

j_gene: TRBJ2-3
d_gene: TRBD2
v_gene: TRBV10-3
abundance: -
CDR3aa: CAISGPGAGVSDTQYF
CDR3nt: TGTGCCATCAGTGGGCCCGGGGCGGGAGTATCAGATACGCAGTATTTT

j_gene: TRBJ2-2
d_gene: -
v_gene: TRBV11-1
abundance: many
CDR3aa: CASKIGGTGELFF
CDR3nt: TGTGCCAGCAAAATCGGCGGGACCGGGGAGCTGTTTTTT

j_gene: TRBJ2-2
d_gene: TRBD1
v_gene: TRBV5-1
abundance: -
CDR3aa: CASSLGTGDTNTGELFF
CDR3nt: TGCGCCAGCAGCTTGGGGACAGGGGATACGAACACCGGGGAGCTGTTTTTT

j_gene: TRBJ2-3
d_gene: TRBD2
v_gene: TRBV27
abundance: once
CDR3aa: CASSSPGLAGGPGDTQYF
CDR3nt: TGTGCCAGCAGTTCCCCGGGACTAGCGGGAGGGCCCGGAGATACGCAGTATTTT

j_gene: TRBJ2-1
d_gene: -
v_gene: TRBV16
abundance: few
CDR3aa: CASSSRANNEQFF
CDR3nt: TGTGCCAGCAGCTCTCGGGCCAACAATGAGCAGTTCTTC

j_gene: TRBJ2-1
d_gene: TRBD1
v_gene: TRBV5-1
abundance: once
CDR3aa: CASSLGDRDLNEQFF
CDR3nt: TGCGCCAGCAGCTTGGGAGACAGGGATCTCAATGAGCAGTTCTTC

j_gene: TRBJ1-2
d_gene: -
v_gene: TRBV6-6
abundance: few
CDR3aa: CASNQQTGRFGYTF
CDR3nt: TGTGCCAGCAACCAACAGACAGGTCGGTTTGGCTACACCTTC

j_gene: TRBJ2-3
d_gene: TRBD2
v_gene: TRBV7-3
abundance: -
CDR3aa: CASSRSGSLADTQYF
CDR3nt: TGTGCCAGCAGCCGTAGCGGGAGTCTGGCAGATACGCAGTATTTT

j_gene: TRBJ1-5
d_gene: -
v_gene: TRBV10-3
abundance: -
CDR3aa: CAISSQGGRSNQPQHF
CDR3nt: TGTGCCATCAGCTCACAGGGCGGGAGAAGCAATCAGCCCCAGCATTTT

j_gene: TRBJ1-3
d_gene: -
v_gene: TRBV5-1
abundance: few
CDR3aa: CASSPRTGSSGNTIYF
CDR3nt: TGCGCCAGCAGCCCACGAACAGGGAGCTCTGGAAACACCATATATTTT

j_gene: TRBJ2-3
d_gene: -
v_gene: TRBV5-1
abundance: -
CDR3aa: CASRDTGTQAADTQYF
CDR3nt: TGCGCCAGCAGAGATACCGGGACTCAAGCAGCAGATACGCAGTATTTT

j_gene: TRBJ2-7
d_gene: TRBD1
v_gene: TRBV5-1
abundance: -
CDR3aa: CASSLDGTVYEQYF
CDR3nt: TGCGCCAGCAGCTTGGACGGGACAGTGTACGAGCAGTACTTC

j_gene: TRBJ1-1
d_gene: -
v_gene: TRBV19
abundance: -
CDR3aa: CASRTTLAGRGNTEAFF
CDR3nt: TGTGCCAGTAGAACCACTTTGGCGGGTCGGGGGAACACTGAAGCTTTCTTT

j_gene: TRBJ2-7
d_gene: TRBD2
v_gene: TRBV7-9
abundance: -
CDR3aa: CASSGGTSRNYEQYF
CDR3nt: TGTGCCAGCAGCGGCGGGACTAGCAGGAACTACGAGCAGTACTTC

j_gene: TRBJ1-1
d_gene: -
v_gene: TRBV10-3
abundance: once
CDR3aa: CAAHKGSTEAFF
CDR3nt: TGTGCCGCCCACAAGGGTTCGACTGAAGCTTTCTTT

j_gene: TRBJ2-5
d_gene: -
v_gene: TRBV2
abundance: -
CDR3aa: CASSAQLGTQYF
CDR3nt: TGTGCCAGCAGTGCGCAGCTAGGGACCCAGTACTTC

j_gene: TRBJ2-7
d_gene: -
v_gene: TRBV21-1
abundance: few
CDR3aa: CASSKIGTGHKNYEQYF
CDR3nt: TGTGCCAGCAGCAAAATCGGGACAGGGCACAAGAACTACGAGCAGTACTTC

j_gene: TRBJ2-2
d_gene: TRBD2
v_gene: TRBV7-6
abundance: -
CDR3aa: CASSPRTSGTTGELFF
CDR3nt: TGTGCCAGCAGCCCGAGGACTAGCGGGACCACCGGGGAGCTGTTTTTT

j_gene: TRBJ2-1
d_gene: TRBD2
v_gene: TRBV9
abundance: -
CDR3aa: CASSVGPSGNNEQFF
CDR3nt: TGTGCCAGCAGCGTAGGTCCTAGCGGGAACAATGAGCAGTTCTTC

j_gene: TRBJ2-1
d_gene: TRBD1
v_gene: TRBV5-6
abundance: -
CDR3aa: CASRNRGDEQFF
CDR3nt: TGTGCCAGCAGAAACAGGGGTGATGAGCAGTTCTTC

j_gene: TRBJ1-3
d_gene: -
v_gene: TRBV6-6
abundance: -
CDR3aa: CASRKGMSGNTIYF
CDR3nt: TGTGCCAGCAGAAAGGGGATGTCTGGAAACACCATATATTTT

j_gene: TRBJ2-1
d_gene: TRBD2
v_gene: TRBV28
abundance: -
CDR3aa: CASSSSGRLPHNEQFF
CDR3nt: TGTGCCAGCAGTTCGAGCGGGAGGCTCCCCCACAATGAGCAGTTCTTC

j_gene: TRBJ2-2
d_gene: -
v_gene: TRBV19
abundance: few
CDR3aa: CASTSLLTDTGELFF
CDR3nt: TGTGCCAGTACATCTTTACTTACGGACACCGGGGAGCTGTTTTTT

j_gene: TRBJ2-7
d_gene: TRBD1
v_gene: TRBV9
abundance: -
CDR3aa: CASSPGTGSYEQYF
CDR3nt: TGTGCCAGCAGCCCTGGGACAGGATCCTACGAGCAGTACTTC

j_gene: TRBJ2-1
d_gene: TRBD2
v_gene: TRBV9
abundance: -
CDR3aa: CASSVELADYNEQFF
CDR3nt: TGTGCCAGCAGCGTAGAACTAGCGGACTACAATGAGCAGTTCTTC

j_gene: TRBJ2-2
d_gene: TRBD2
v_gene: TRBV29-1
abundance: -
CDR3aa: CSVSTSGTGELFF
CDR3nt: TGCAGCGTCTCCACTAGCGGGACCGGGGAGCTGTTTTTT

j_gene: TRBJ2-2
d_gene: TRBD1
v_gene: TRBV13
abundance: -
CDR3aa: CASSSRSGGNTGELFF
CDR3nt: TGTGCCAGCAGCTCCCGTTCAGGGGGAAACACCGGGGAGCTGTTTTTT

j_gene: TRBJ2-7
d_gene: -
v_gene: TRBV2
abundance: -
CDR3aa: CASSEPGATGEQYF
CDR3nt: TGTGCCAGCAGTGAACCGGGTGCGACAGGCGAGCAGTACTTC

j_gene: TRBJ1-4
d_gene: TRBD1
v_gene: TRBV28
abundance: few
CDR3aa: CASSLLGQLNNEKLFF
CDR3nt: TGTGCCAGCAGTTTACTGGGACAGCTCAATAATGAAAAACTGTTTTTT

j_gene: TRBJ1-4
d_gene: -
v_gene: TRBV5-1
abundance: -
CDR3aa: CASSPRGFLNEKLFF
CDR3nt: TGCGCCAGCAGCCCTAGGGGGTTCCTCAATGAAAAACTGTTTTTT

j_gene: TRBJ2-3
d_gene: -
v_gene: TRBV5-1
abundance: few
CDR3aa: CASSSYAGTDTQYF
CDR3nt: TGCGCCAGCAGCTCCTATGCTGGCACAGATACGCAGTATTTT

j_gene: TRBJ1-5
d_gene: -
v_gene: TRBV2
abundance: -
CDR3aa: CASSESEGSNQPQHF
CDR3nt: TGTGCCAGCAGTGAATCAGAGGGGAGCAATCAGCCCCAGCATTTT

j_gene: TRBJ2-7
d_gene: TRBD2
v_gene: TRBV6-5
abundance: -
CDR3aa: CASSYTSGRDEQYF
CDR3nt: TGTGCCAGCAGTTACACTAGCGGGAGAGACGAGCAGTACTTC

j_gene: TRBJ1-4
d_gene: -
v_gene: TRBV18
abundance: -
CDR3aa: CASSQIDPDHLEKLFF
CDR3nt: TGTGCCAGCTCCCAAATCGACCCCGACCATCTTGAAAAACTGTTTTTT

j_gene: TRBJ2-1
d_gene: -
v_gene: TRBV5-1
abundance: -
CDR3aa: CASSLTSKSYNEQFF
CDR3nt: TGCGCCAGCAGCTTGACCAGCAAATCCTACAATGAGCAGTTCTTC